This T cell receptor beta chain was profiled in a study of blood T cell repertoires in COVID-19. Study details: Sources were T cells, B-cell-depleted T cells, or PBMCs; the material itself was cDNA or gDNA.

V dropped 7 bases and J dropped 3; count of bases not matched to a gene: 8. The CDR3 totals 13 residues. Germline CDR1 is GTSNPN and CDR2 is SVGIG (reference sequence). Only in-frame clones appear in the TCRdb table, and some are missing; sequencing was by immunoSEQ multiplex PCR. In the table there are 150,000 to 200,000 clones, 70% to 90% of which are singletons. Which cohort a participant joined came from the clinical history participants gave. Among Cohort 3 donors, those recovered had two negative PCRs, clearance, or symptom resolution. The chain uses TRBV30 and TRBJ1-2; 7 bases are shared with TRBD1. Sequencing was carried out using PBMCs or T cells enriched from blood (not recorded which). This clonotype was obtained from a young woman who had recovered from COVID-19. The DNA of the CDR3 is TGTGCCTCGAACAGGGGAATAGACTATGGCTACACCTTC. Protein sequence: CASNRGIDYGYTF.